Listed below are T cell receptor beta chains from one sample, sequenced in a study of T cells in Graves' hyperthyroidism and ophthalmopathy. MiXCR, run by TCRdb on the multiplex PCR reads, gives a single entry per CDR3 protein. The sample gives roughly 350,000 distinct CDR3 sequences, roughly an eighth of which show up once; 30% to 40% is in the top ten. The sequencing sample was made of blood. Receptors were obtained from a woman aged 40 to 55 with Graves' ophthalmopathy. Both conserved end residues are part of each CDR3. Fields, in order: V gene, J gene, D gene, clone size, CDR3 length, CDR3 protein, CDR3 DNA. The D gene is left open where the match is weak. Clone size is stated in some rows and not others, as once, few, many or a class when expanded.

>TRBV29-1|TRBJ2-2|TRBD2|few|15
CSVITGLAATGELFF
TGCAGCGTTATTACGGGACTAGCGGCAACCGGGGAGCTGTTTTTT
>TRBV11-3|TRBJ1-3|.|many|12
CASEGTGNTIYF
TGTGCCAGCGAGGGGACCGGAAACACCATATATTTT
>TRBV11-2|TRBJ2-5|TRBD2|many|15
CASSYQRGGGETQYF
TGTGCCAGCAGCTACCAGCGGGGGGGCGGGGAGACCCAGTACTTC
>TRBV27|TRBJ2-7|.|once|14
CASSLGPAEVEQYF
TGTGCCAGCAGTTTAGGCCCAGCGGAAGTCGAGCAGTACTTC
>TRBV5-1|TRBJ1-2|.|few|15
CASSLAPTEGYGYTF
TGCGCCAGCAGCTTGGCTCCTACAGAGGGCTATGGCTACACCTTC
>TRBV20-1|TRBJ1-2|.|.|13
CSARDSGLYGYTF
TGCAGTGCTAGAGATTCAGGGCTCTATGGCTACACCTTC
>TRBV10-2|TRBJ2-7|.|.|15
CASSESTGIPYEQYF
TGCGCCAGCAGTGAATCAACCGGGATCCCATACGAGCAGTACTTC
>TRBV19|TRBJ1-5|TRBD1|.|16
CASSIIGTGGHQPQHF
TGTGCCAGTAGTATAATAGGGACAGGGGGGCATCAGCCCCAGCATTTT
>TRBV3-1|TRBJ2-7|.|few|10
CASGAYEQYF
TGTGCCAGCGGCGCCTACGAGCAGTACTTC
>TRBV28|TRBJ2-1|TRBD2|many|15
CASTPTGGTYNEQFF
TGTGCCAGCACTCCGACGGGGGGGACCTACAATGAGCAGTTCTTC
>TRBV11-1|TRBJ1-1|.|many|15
CASSYYGAGNTEAFF
TGTGCCAGCAGCTACTATGGGGCAGGTAACACTGAAGCTTTCTTT
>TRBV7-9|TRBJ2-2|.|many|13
CASSNGLTGELFF
TGTGCCAGCAGCAACGGACTTACCGGGGAGCTGTTTTTT
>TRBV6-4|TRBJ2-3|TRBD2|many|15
CASSDGTSGTDTQYF
TGTGCCAGCAGTGACGGGACTAGCGGCACAGATACGCAGTATTTT
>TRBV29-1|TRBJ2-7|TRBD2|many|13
CSAGLAGTYEQYF
TGCAGCGCAGGACTAGCGGGAACCTACGAGCAGTACTTC
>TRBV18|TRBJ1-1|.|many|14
CASSPTTANTEAFF
TGTGCCAGCTCGCCTACAACAGCGAACACTGAAGCTTTCTTT
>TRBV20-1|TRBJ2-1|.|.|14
CSASAGLFNNEQFF
TGCAGTGCTTCAGCGGGTTTATTTAACAATGAGCAGTTCTTC
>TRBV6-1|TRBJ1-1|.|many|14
CASSEWQVNTEAFF
TGTGCCAGCAGTGAATGGCAGGTGAACACTGAAGCTTTCTTT
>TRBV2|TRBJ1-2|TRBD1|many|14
CASNSDRGNDGYTF
TGTGCCAGCAATTCTGACAGGGGGAATGATGGCTACACCTTC
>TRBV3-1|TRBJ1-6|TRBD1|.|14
CASSERTGGSPLHF
TGTGCCAGCAGCGAAAGAACAGGGGGTTCACCCCTCCACTTT
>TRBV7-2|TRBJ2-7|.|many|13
CASSSTGFGEQYF
TGTGCCAGCAGCTCAACAGGGTTCGGCGAGCAGTACTTC
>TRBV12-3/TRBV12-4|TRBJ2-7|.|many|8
CSSRAQYF
TGCTCCTCGCGGGCGCAGTACTTC
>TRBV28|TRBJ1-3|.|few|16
CASSLIVGYSGNTIYF
TGTGCCAGCAGTTTAATCGTCGGTTACTCTGGAAACACCATATATTTT
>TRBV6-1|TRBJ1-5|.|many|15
CASTALDSLAQPQHF
TGTGCCAGTACTGCCCTAGACAGTCTCGCTCAGCCCCAGCATTTT
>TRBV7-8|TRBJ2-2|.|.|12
CASLLVAGELFF
TGTGCCAGCTTATTAGTAGCCGGGGAGCTGTTTTTT
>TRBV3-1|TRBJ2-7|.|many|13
CASSQGVSYEQYF
TGTGCCAGCAGCCAAGGGGTCTCCTACGAGCAGTACTTC
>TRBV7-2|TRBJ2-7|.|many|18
CASSLPHRVTGSTYEQYF
TGTGCCAGCAGCTTACCCCATCGGGTGACAGGAAGCACCTACGAGCAGTACTTC
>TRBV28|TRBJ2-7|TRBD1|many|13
CATSGTGALGQYF
TGTGCCACCTCCGGGACAGGGGCCTTGGGGCAGTACTTC
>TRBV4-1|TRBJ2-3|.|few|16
CASSQGLGPGEDTQYF
TGCGCCAGCAGCCAAGGATTGGGCCCCGGGGAGGATACGCAGTATTTT
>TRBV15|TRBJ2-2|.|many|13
CATSRGRSGELFF
TGTGCCACCAGCAGGGGCAGGTCCGGGGAGCTGTTTTTT